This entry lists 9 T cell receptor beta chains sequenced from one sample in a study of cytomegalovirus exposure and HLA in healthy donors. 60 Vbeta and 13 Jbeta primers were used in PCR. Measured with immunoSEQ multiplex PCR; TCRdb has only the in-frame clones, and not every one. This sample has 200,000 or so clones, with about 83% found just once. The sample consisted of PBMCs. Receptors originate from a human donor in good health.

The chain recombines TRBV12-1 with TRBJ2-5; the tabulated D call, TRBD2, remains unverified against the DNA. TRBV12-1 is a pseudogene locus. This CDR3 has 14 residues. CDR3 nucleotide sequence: TGTGCCAGCAGCCATCGTCGGGTCCGAGAGACCCAGTACTTC. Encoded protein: CASSHRRVRETQYF.

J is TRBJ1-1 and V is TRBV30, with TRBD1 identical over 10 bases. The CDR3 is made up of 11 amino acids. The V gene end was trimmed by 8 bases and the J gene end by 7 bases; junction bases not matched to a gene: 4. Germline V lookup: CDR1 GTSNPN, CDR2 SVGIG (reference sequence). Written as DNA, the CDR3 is TGTGCCGGGACAGGGGAAGGTGAAGCTTTCTTT. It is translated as CAGTGEGEAFF.

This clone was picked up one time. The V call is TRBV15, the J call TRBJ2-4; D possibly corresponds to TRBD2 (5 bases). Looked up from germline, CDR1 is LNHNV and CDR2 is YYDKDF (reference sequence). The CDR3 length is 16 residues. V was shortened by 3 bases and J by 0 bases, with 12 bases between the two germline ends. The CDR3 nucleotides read TGTGCCACCAGCAGCTTCGAGGGCGTAGCCAAAAACATTCAGTACTTC. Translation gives CATSSFEGVAKNIQYF. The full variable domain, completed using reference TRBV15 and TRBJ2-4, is DAMVIQNPRYQVTQFGKPVTLSCSQTLNHNVMYWYQQKSSQAPKLLFHYYDKDFNNEADTPDNFQSRRPNTSFCFLDIRSPGLGDTAMYLCATSSFEGVAKNIQYFGAGTRLSVL.

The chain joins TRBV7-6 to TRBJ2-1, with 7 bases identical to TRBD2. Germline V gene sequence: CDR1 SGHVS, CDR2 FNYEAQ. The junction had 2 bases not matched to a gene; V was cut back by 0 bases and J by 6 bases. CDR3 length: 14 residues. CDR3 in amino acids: CASSLAGGPNEQFF. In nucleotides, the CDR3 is TGTGCCAGCAGCTTAGCGGGAGGGCCCAATGAGCAGTTCTTC.

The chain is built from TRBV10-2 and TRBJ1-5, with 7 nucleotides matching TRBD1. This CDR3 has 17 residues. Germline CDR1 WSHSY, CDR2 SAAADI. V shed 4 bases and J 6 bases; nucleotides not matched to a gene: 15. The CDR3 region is CASSGTLPNRGGQPQHF. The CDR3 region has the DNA TGCGCCAGCAGTGGGACACTCCCAAACAGGGGAGGTCAGCCCCAGCATTTT.

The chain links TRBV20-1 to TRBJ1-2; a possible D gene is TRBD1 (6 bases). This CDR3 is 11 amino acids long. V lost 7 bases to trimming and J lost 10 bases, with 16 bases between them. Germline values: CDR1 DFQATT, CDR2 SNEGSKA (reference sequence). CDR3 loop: CSVPTGDFYTF. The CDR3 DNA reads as TGCAGTGTCCCGACAGGAGACTTCTACACCTTC.

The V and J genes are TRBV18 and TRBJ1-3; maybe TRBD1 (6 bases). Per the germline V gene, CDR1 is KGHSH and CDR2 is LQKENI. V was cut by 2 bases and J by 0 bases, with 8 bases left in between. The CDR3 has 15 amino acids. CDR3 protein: CASSPMDSSGNTIYF. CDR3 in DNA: TGTGCCAGCTCACCAATGGACAGCTCTGGAAACACCATATATTTT.

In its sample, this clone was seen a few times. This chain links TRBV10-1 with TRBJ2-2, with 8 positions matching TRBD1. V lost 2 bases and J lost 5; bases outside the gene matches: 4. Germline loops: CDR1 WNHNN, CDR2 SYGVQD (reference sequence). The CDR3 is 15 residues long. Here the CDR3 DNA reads TGCGCCAGCAGTGAGGGGGACAGGACTACCGGGGAGCTGTTTTTT. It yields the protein CASSEGDRTTGELFF.

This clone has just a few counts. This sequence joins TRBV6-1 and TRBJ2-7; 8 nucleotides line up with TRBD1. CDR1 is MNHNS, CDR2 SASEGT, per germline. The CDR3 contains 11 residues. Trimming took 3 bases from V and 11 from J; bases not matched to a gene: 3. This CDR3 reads CASSETGEEYF. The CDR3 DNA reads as TGTGCCAGCAGTGAGACAGGGGAGGAGTACTTC.